The entry below gives a single T cell receptor beta chain sequence along with its context. This entry is derived from a study of cytomegalovirus exposure and HLA in healthy donors. Germline V gene lookup returns CDR1 MNHNS and CDR2 SASEGT. This CDR3 has 15 residues. Trimming took 6 bases from V and 2 from J; bases not matched to a gene: 8. The PCR had 60 Vbeta and 13 Jbeta primers. Clones were sequenced by immunoSEQ multiplex PCR, and TCRdb holds only the in-frame ones, with some missing. This listing includes about 88,000 clones. The sequenced sample consisted of PBMCs. The clonotype originates from a girl between 10 and 17 years old in good health and CMV-seropositive. The chain links TRBV6-1 to TRBJ2-7, with 9 positions matching TRBD1. The DNA for the CDR3 is TGTGCCAGCAGGCCGGGACAGGGTCCCGCCTACGAGCAGTACTTC. Translating it yields CASRPGQGPAYEQYF.